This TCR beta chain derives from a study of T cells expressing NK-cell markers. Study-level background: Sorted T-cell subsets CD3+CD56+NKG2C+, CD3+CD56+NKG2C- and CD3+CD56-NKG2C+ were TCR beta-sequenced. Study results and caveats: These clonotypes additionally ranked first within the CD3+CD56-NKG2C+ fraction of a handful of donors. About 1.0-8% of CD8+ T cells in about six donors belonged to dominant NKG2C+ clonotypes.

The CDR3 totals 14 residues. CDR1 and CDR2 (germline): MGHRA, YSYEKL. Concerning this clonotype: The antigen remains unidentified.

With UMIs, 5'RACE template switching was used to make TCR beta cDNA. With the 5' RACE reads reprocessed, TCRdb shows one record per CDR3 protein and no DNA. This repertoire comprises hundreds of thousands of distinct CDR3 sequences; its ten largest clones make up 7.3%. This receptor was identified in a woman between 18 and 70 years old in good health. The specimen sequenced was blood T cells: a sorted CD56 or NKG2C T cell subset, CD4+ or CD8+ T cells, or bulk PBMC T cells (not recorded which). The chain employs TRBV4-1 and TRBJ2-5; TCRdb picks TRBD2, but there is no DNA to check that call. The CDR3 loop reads CASSQLGQRETQYF.